This record concerns one TCR beta chain sequence. The CDR3 is made up of 11 amino acids. Each CDR3 protein gets one entry in TCRdb, which reprocessed the 5' RACE reads and gives no DNA. The table for this sample gives about 160,000 distinct CDR3 sequences. This sample is drawn from a study of monozygotic twins with inflammatory bowel disease. This sequence originates from a human donor with ulcerative colitis or Crohn's disease, or a healthy co-twin of an affected twin (not recorded which). Sequencing was done on a sample of blood. V and J are TRBV12-3 or TRBV12-4 and TRBJ2-7; the TCRdb D gene call, TRBD1, has no DNA to confirm it. CDR3: CASSRQYEQYF.